The 5 T cell receptor beta chains below were found in one sample sequenced in a study of beta chain features in type 1 diabetes. Investigators reverse transcribed all isolated RNA, so they sequenced expressed TCRB transcripts. Sequencing used immunoSEQ multiplex PCR; TCRdb keeps in-frame clones, though not all of them. This sample yields 450,000 to 550,000 clones, of which over 25% are seen a single time; roughly 0.066% belongs to the top ten. Sample: naive CD4+ T cells from blood. Every receptor here comes from a man aged 18-30 years in good health.

This clone has a handful of counts. The chain employs TRBV11-2 and TRBJ2-1, with TRBD2 matching over 13 bases. Germline CDR1 reads SGHAT; CDR2 reads FQNNGV. With 5 bases clipped from V and 3 bases from J, the junction kept 4 bases outside the gene matches. The CDR3 totals 16 residues. The CDR3 region is CASSRWTSGSYNEQFF. In DNA form, the CDR3 reads TGTGCCAGCAGCAGATGGACTAGCGGGAGCTACAATGAGCAGTTCTTC.

The chain employs TRBV7-2 and TRBJ2-3, with D unclear. CDR1 and CDR2 (germline): SGHTA, FQGNSA. The CDR3 contains 17 residues. Trimming took off 5 bases at V and 0 bases at J, with 18 bases between the two ends. The CDR3 reads CASSPFSGAVSTDTQYF. For the CDR3, the DNA is TGTGCCAGCAGCCCTTTCTCGGGTGCGGTTAGCACAGATACGCAGTATTTT.

This clone was found a few times. The rearrangement joins TRBV18 to TRBJ2-1; tentative D call: TRBD2 (5 bases). The CDR3 contains 15 residues. Between the trimmed V and J ends, which lost 3 bases and 1 base, there was a span of 10 bases. From germline, CDR1 is KGHSH and CDR2 LQKENI. The CDR3 region is CASSPGELSYNEQFF. The CDR3 nucleotides read TGTGCCAGCTCACCCGGGGAGCTATCCTACAATGAGCAGTTCTTC.

The chain has TRBV5-1 and TRBJ2-1; 9 bases are a match to TRBD2. J gave up 6 bases and V 4 bases, and 11 bases lay outside the gene matches. The length of the CDR3 is 16 residues. Per the germline V gene, CDR1 is SGHRS and CDR2 is YFSETQ. This chain's CDR3 is CASSPDSSGTSNEQFF. The CDR3 DNA is TGCGCCAGCAGCCCAGACTCTAGCGGGACTAGCAATGAGCAGTTCTTC.

J is TRBJ2-1 and V is TRBV4-2; maybe TRBD1 (6 bases). The CDR3 has 15 residues. Germline CDR1 and CDR2: LGHNA and YNFKEQ. V lost 2 bases and J lost 8, with 16 bases in between. CDR3 residues: CASSQIHPRGYEQFF. CDR3 DNA: TGTGCCAGCAGCCAAATCCACCCCAGGGGTTATGAGCAGTTCTTC.